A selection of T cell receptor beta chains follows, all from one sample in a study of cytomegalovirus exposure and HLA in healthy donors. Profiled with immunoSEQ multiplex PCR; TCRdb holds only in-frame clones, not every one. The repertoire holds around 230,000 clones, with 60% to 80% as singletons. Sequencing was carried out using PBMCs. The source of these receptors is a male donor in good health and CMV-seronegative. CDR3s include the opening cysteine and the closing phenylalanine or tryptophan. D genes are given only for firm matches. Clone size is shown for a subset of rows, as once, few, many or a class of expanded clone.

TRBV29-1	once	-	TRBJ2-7	CSVEDAQGPSYEQYF	TGCAGCGTTGAAGACGCCCAGGGCCCAAGCTACGAGCAGTACTTC
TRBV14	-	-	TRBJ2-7	CASSQSGARFYEQYF	TGTGCCAGCAGCCAGAGTGGAGCGAGGTTCTACGAGCAGTACTTC
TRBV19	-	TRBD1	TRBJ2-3	CASSMQGADTQYF	TGTGCCAGTAGTATGCAGGGGGCAGATACGCAGTATTTT
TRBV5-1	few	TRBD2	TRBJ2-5	CASSLDGLAGETQYF	TGCGCCAGCAGCTTGGACGGACTAGCAGGAGAGACCCAGTACTTC
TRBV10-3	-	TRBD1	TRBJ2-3	CAISTGVDTQYF	TGTGCCATCAGCACAGGGGTAGATACGCAGTATTTT
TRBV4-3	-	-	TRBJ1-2	CASNHRGKGLNYGYTF	TGCGCCAGCAACCACCGGGGGAAGGGCCTTAACTATGGCTACACCTTC
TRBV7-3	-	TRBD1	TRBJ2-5	CASSLRTGPQETQYF	TGTGCCAGCAGCTTAAGGACAGGCCCCCAAGAGACCCAGTACTTC
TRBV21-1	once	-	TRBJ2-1	CASSKGGTSGRRNEQFF	TGTGCCAGCAGCAAAGGTGGGACTAGCGGGAGAAGAAATGAGCAGTTCTTC
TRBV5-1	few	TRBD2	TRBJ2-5	CASSSGLAGQETQYF	TGCGCCAGCAGCTCGGGACTAGCGGGGCAAGAGACCCAGTACTTC
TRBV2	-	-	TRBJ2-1	CASNSLNEQFF	TGTGCCAGCAACAGTCTCAATGAGCAGTTCTTC
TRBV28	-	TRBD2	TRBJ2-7	CASTQGGLAYEQYF	TGTGCCAGCACCCAAGGAGGACTAGCCTACGAGCAGTACTTC
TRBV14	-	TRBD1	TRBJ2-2	CASSRNDRGGTGELFF	TGTGCCAGCAGCCGAAACGACAGGGGGGGGACCGGGGAGCTGTTTTTT
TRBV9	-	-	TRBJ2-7	CASSVAGPSSYEQYF	TGTGCCAGCAGCGTAGCAGGGCCGAGCTCCTACGAGCAGTACTTC
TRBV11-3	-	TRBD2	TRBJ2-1	CASSSSGSSYNEQFF	TGTGCCAGCAGCTCTAGCGGGAGCTCCTACAATGAGCAGTTCTTC
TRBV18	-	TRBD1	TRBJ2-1	CASSPLGQALDNEQFF	TGTGCCAGCTCACCACTGGGACAGGCCCTTGACAATGAGCAGTTCTTC
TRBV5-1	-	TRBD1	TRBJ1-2	CASSIGQGSTGYTF	TGCGCCAGCAGCATTGGACAGGGCTCTACTGGCTACACCTTC
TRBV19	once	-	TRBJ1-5	CASSLRDNQPQHF	TGTGCCAGTAGTCTCCGGGACAATCAGCCCCAGCATTTT
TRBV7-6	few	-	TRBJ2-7	CASSLAAESSYEQYF	TGTGCCAGCAGCTTAGCGGCAGAATCCTCCTACGAGCAGTACTTC
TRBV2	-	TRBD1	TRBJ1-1	CASSGDRVGTEAFF	TGTGCCAGCAGTGGTGACAGGGTAGGGACTGAAGCTTTCTTT
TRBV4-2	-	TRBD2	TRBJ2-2	CASSGRANTGELFF	TGTGCCAGTAGCGGGAGGGCGAACACCGGGGAGCTGTTTTTT
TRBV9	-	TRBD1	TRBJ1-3	CASSADLGQELFQPIYF	TGTGCCAGCAGCGCCGACCTGGGACAGGAGCTTTTTCAGCCCATATATTTT
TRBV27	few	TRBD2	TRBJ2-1	CASSFLQAGGSYNEQFF	TGTGCCAGCAGTTTCCTTCAAGCGGGGGGCTCATACAATGAGCAGTTCTTC
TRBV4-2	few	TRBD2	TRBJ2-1	CASSLPTASGIRVEQFF	TGTGCCAGCAGCCTCCCCACGGCTAGCGGGATTCGGGTTGAGCAGTTCTTC
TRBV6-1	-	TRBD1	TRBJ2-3	CASSEVPGGSGDTQYF	TGTGCCAGCAGTGAAGTCCCAGGGGGCTCTGGAGATACGCAGTATTTT
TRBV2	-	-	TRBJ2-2	CASSEGRGDTGELFF	TGTGCCAGCAGTGAGGGCAGGGGGGACACCGGGGAGCTGTTTTTT
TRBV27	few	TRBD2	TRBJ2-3	CASSLHGGGKQFTDTQYF	TGTGCCAGCAGCTTACATGGGGGGGGGAAACAATTTACGGATACGCAGTATTTT
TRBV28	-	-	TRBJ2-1	CASSSSGNEQFF	TGTGCCAGCAGTTCCTCGGGCAATGAGCAGTTCTTC
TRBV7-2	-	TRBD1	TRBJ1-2	CASSLAAGGEEGYTF	TGTGCCAGCAGCTTAGCCGCAGGGGGCGAGGAAGGCTACACCTTC